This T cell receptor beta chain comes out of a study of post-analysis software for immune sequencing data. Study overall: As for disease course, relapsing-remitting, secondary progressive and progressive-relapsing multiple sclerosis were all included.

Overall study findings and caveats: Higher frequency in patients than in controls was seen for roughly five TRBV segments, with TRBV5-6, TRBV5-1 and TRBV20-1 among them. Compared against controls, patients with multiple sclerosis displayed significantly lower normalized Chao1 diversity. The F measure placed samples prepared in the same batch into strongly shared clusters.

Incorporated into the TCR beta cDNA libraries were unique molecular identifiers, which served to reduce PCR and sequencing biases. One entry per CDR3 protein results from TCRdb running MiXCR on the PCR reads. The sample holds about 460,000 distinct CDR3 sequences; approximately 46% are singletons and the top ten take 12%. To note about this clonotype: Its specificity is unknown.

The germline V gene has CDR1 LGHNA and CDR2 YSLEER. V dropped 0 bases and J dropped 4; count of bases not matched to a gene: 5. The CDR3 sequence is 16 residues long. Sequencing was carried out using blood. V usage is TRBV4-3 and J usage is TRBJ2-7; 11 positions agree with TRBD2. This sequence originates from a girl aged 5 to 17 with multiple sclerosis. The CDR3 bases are TGCGCCAGCAGCCAAGATAGGTCTAGCGGGAGGTACGAGCAGTACTTC. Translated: CASSQDRSSGRYEQYF.